A selection of T cell receptor beta chains follows, all from one sample in a study of neoadjuvant anti-PD-1 for oral cavity cancer. TCRdb keeps only in-frame clones here, not all; method: immunoSEQ multiplex PCR. The sample includes about 12,000 clones, 70% to 80% of them seen just once. Specimen: PBMCs, collected after nivolumab (anti-PD-1) treatment. The receptors were gathered from a person aged 40 to 85 with oral cavity squamous cell carcinoma. Each CDR3 is given with its conserved first and last residue. A D gene is named only where the DNA matches it firmly. The size of a clone is reported for some rows only, either as once, few or many, or as a class for expanded clones.

D	size	V	J	DNA	CDR3
-	-	TRBV28	TRBJ1-2	TGTGCCAGCAGTTTAACGGGGAATTATGGCTACACCTTC	CASSLTGNYGYTF
-	few	TRBV2	TRBJ1-3	TGTGCCACGCGAAGTCCCGGAGGGGGAAACACCATATATTTT	CATRSPGGGNTIYF
-	-	TRBV10-3	TRBJ1-3	TGTGCCTCCTCCAGGGGCAACTCTGGAAACACCATATATTTT	CASSRGNSGNTIYF
-	-	TRBV21-1	TRBJ2-5	TGTGCCAGCAGCGAGGGACTAGCCCCATGGACCCAGTACTTC	CASSEGLAPWTQYF
TRBD1	-	TRBV7-9	TRBJ2-7	TGTGCCAGCAGCCCCATCGACAGGGAGGAGCAGTACTTC	CASSPIDREEQYF
-	once	TRBV29-1	TRBJ1-2	TGCAGCGTTACAGAGGGGAACTATGGCTACACCTTC	CSVTEGNYGYTF
TRBD1	-	TRBV5-1	TRBJ2-7	TGCGCCAGCACCTACCGACAGGGCGGTTACGAGCAGTACTTC	CASTYRQGGYEQYF
-	-	TRBV19	TRBJ1-5	TGTGCCAGTAGTATAGATCGGCAGGCCTTCAATCAGCCCCAGCATTTT	CASSIDRQAFNQPQHF
-	-	TRBV25-1	TRBJ2-1	TGTGCCAGCAGTACCCCATGGTACAATGAGCAGTTCTTC	CASSTPWYNEQFF
-	-	TRBV9	TRBJ1-5	TGTGCCAGCAGCCGGGGGACATCCACTAGCAATCAGCCCCAGCATTTT	CASSRGTSTSNQPQHF
-	-	TRBV10-1	TRBJ1-1	TGCGCCAGTGGGCCTAGCGGAGCGAACACTGAAGCTTTCTTT	CASGPSGANTEAFF
-	-	TRBV4-1	TRBJ1-5	TGCGCCAGCAGCCAAGTGCATGACATAGCGGGAAGGCCCCAGCATTTT	CASSQVHDIAGRPQHF
TRBD1	few	TRBV11-3	TRBJ1-4	TGTGCCAGCGGGATGCCGACAGGGAGAGGTGAAAAACTGTTTTTT	CASGMPTGRGEKLFF
TRBD2	-	TRBV6-5	TRBJ2-1	TGTGCCAGCATTCGGAGCGGGAGAGGGAATGAGCAGTTCTTC	CASIRSGRGNEQFF
-	few	TRBV11-2	TRBJ1-2	TGTGCCAGCAGACGAAGTGGGACCGAGACCTATGGCTACACCTTC	CASRRSGTETYGYTF
TRBD1	-	TRBV7-8	TRBJ1-2	TGTGCCAGCAGTCGACAGGGAATTTTCTATGGCTACACCTTC	CASSRQGIFYGYTF
-	-	TRBV7-9	TRBJ2-7	TGTGCCAGCAGCTCGTACGAGCAGTACTTC	CASSSYEQYF
-	-	TRBV13	TRBJ1-1	TGTGCCAGCAGCTTAAGTGCGTCCGGGGCCAAGAACACTGAAGCTTTCTTT	CASSLSASGAKNTEAFF
TRBD1	-	TRBV6-5	TRBJ1-2	TGTGCCAGCAGACAAACAGGGGGCGCTGGCTACACCTTC	CASRQTGGAGYTF
TRBD2	-	TRBV7-6	TRBJ2-5	TGTGCCAGCAGCCTCGGGACTAGCGAGACCCAGTACTTC	CASSLGTSETQYF
TRBD1	few	TRBV19	TRBJ1-5	TGTGCCAGTAGCAACAATCCGGGACAGGGGGCTAATCAGCCCCAGCATTTT	CASSNNPGQGANQPQHF
TRBD2	-	TRBV10-3	TRBJ2-7	TGTGCCATCAAATCAACTAGCGGGGATCCCTACGAGCAGTACTTC	CAIKSTSGDPYEQYF
-	once	TRBV7-8	TRBJ2-1	TGTGCCAGCAGCTTAACGATAACCCCCCAATACAATGAGCAGTTCTTC	CASSLTITPQYNEQFF
-	-	TRBV4-2	TRBJ2-7	TGTGCCAGCAGCCAAGATGGGTACGAGCAGTACTTC	CASSQDGYEQYF
TRBD1	-	TRBV5-6	TRBJ1-1	TGTGCCAGCAGCCCAGGAGGGACAGGGGCTGCTTTCTTT	CASSPGGTGAAFF
TRBD1	-	TRBV29-1	TRBJ2-7	TGCAGCGTTCAGGGGGCAGAGTCCTACGAGCAGTACTTC	CSVQGAESYEQYF
-	-	TRBV6-4	TRBJ1-1	TGTGCCAGCAGCCCATTCCTTTGGGACACTGAAGCTTTCTTT	CASSPFLWDTEAFF
TRBD1	-	TRBV5-4	TRBJ1-2	TGTGCCAGCAGCGGGGAGACAGGGGCCGGTGGCTACACCTTC	CASSGETGAGGYTF